This TCR beta chain was retrieved from a study of siplizumab effects on memory and regulatory T cells. The study, taken as a whole, reports: A minor fraction of alloreactive clones, and no more, mapped to unstimulated subsets. The alloresponse seemed to draw substantially on naive T cells, which appeared more diverse than memory cells. Proliferating Tregs' suppressive function in siplizumab cultures went unconfirmed. Some alloreactive sequences were traceable to unstimulated CD4+ memory cells, and siplizumab significantly reduced them.

The method was immunoSEQ multiplex PCR; TCRdb's version includes in-frame clones alone and lacks a portion of them. The sample comprises about 120,000 clones, roughly 93% of which are singletons, and approximately 0.17% rests with the top ten. Remarks on this clone: Antigen: not known. Germline is not matched at one junction end, which may reflect a read error.

The CDR3 runs 12 residues. CDR1 and CDR2 from the germline V gene are LNHNV and YYDKDF (reference sequence). The sample taken for sequencing was non-Treg CD4+ T cells sorted from blood. The clonotype comes from a human donor in good health. The chain recombines TRBV15 with TRBJ1-1; a weak D match, TRBD1 (6 bases). Here the CDR3 DNA reads TGTGCCACCAGCAGAGGAAGACAGGCCTCGATCTTT. This translates into CATSRGRQASIF.